This entry lists 19 T cell receptor beta chains sequenced from one sample in a study of CD8 T cells in ankylosing spondylitis. TCRdb reprocessed the 5' RACE reads with MiXCR, giving one entry per CDR3 protein. The repertoire holds fewer than 400,000 distinct CDR3 sequences, with 14% to 15% as singletons. The sample consisted of blood, either unsorted or a sorted T cell fraction (not recorded which). These TCRs come from a male donor with ankylosing spondylitis or in good health (not recorded which).

This clonotype was counted only a few times. The rearrangement joins TRBV20-1 to TRBJ2-1; 7 nucleotides line up with TRBD2. V lost 5 bases to trimming and J lost 3 bases; unmatched junction nucleotides: 10. The CDR3 has 15 amino acids. The germline V gene encodes CDR1 DFQATT and CDR2 SNEGSKA (reference sequence). The CDR3 nucleotides read TGCAGTGCTGAGGGAGGGGCAGGCATCTACAATGAGCAGTTCTTC. Its protein product is CSAEGGAGIYNEQFF.

The chain is built from TRBV20-1 and TRBJ2-3; a possible D gene is TRBD2 (5 bases). Per germline, CDR1 DFQATT and CDR2 SNEGSKA (reference sequence). The V and J ends lost 0 bases and 2 bases respectively, with 12 bases between them. The CDR3 totals 15 residues. The DNA for the CDR3 is TGCAGTGCTAGAGATGGTATGGACTTCACAGATACGCAGTATTTT. Its translation is CSARDGMDFTDTQYF.

The V and J genes are TRBV6-5 and TRBJ1-6; the D is unclear. CDR1 and CDR2 from the germline V gene are MNHEY and SVGAGI. The germline V and J ends were trimmed by 4 bases and 8 bases, with 18 bases remaining between them. CDR3 length: 16 amino acids. The chain's CDR3 is CASSSLTNWHYSPLHF. Written as DNA, the CDR3 is TGTGCCAGCAGTTCCCTAACGAACTGGCACTATTCACCCCTCCACTTT.

There are a few counts of this clonotype. This sequence joins TRBV5-1 and TRBJ2-7; perhaps TRBD1 as D (6 bases). CDR3 length: 15 residues. V lost 5 bases, J lost 1 base, and 16 bases lay in between. The V gene's germline CDR1 is SGHRS and CDR2 YFSETQ. DNA of the CDR3: TGCGCCAGCAGAGCGAACCGGGACAATTCCTACGAGCAGTACTTC. Its translation: CASRANRDNSYEQYF. Combining the CDR3 with reference TRBV5-1 and TRBJ2-7 gives the whole variable domain KAGVTQTPRYLIKTRGQQVTLSCSPISGHRSVSWYQQTPGQGLQFLFEYFSETQRNKGNFPGRFSGRQFSNSRSEMNVSTLELGDSALYLCASRANRDNSYEQYFGPGTRLTVT.

This chain links TRBV2 with TRBJ1-2; weak D call: TRBD1 (5 bases). Germline loops: CDR1 SNHLY, CDR2 FYNNEI. Trimming pared 4 bases from V and 4 bases from J, leaving 10 bases between. The CDR3 is 13 amino acids. This chain's CDR3 is CASSGEGFYGYTF. CDR3 in DNA: TGTGCCAGCAGTGGAGAGGGGTTCTATGGCTACACCTTC.

This clonotype has just a few counts. V gene TRBV6-6 combines with J gene TRBJ1-2; the match to TRBD1 covers 8 bases. Germline CDR1 reads MNHNY; CDR2 reads SVGAGI (reference sequence). The CDR3 runs 12 residues. The V segment lost 7 bases and the J segment 7 bases; nucleotides outside the gene matches: 5. CDR3 amino acids: CASTPGGRGYTF. CDR3 bases: TGTGCCAGCACCCCAGGGGGCCGTGGCTACACCTTC.

This clonotype was observed at least ten times. This chain links TRBV5-5 with TRBJ2-7; 9 nucleotides align to TRBD2. V shed 0 bases, J shed 4 bases, and the junction held 2 bases outside the gene matches. CDR1 SGHKS and CDR2 YYEKEE come from the germline V gene (reference sequence). This CDR3 has 14 amino acids. CDR3 nucleotides: TGTGCCAGCAGCTTGGGACTAGCGGATTACGAGCAGTACTTC. Its translation: CASSLGLADYEQYF.

This clonotype has a handful of counts. This sequence joins TRBV11-2 and TRBJ1-1; the D is unclear. Trimming left V 3 bases short and J 0 bases short, with 5 bases between. CDR1 is SGHAT and CDR2 is FQNNGV in the germline V gene. This CDR3 has 13 residues. CDR3 bases: TGTGCCAGCAGCTTTAACCTGAACACTGAAGCTTTCTTT. This codes for CASSFNLNTEAFF.

Many counts were recorded for this clonotype. This chain joins TRBV5-1 and TRBJ2-1; TRBD2 matches 8 bases. The CDR3 extends over 15 amino acids. The germline CDR1 and CDR2 sequences are SGHRS and YFSETQ. V lost 2 bases to trimming and J lost 1 base; unmatched junction nucleotides: 2. CDR3 bases: TGCGCCAGCAGCTTTCCTAGCGGGTCCTACAATGAGCAGTTCTTC. Translation gives CASSFPSGSYNEQFF.

V usage is TRBV5-1 and J usage is TRBJ1-2; a possible D gene is TRBD1 (5 bases). Germline assignment: CDR1 SGHRS and CDR2 YFSETQ. The CDR3 is made up of 16 amino acids. Trimming stripped 3 bases from V and 3 bases from J, with 18 bases between. CDR3 in amino acids: CASSSRTMDSDYGYTF. CDR3 in DNA: TGCGCCAGCAGCTCCCGGACAATGGATTCTGACTATGGCTACACCTTC.

Here the CDR3 reads CASSRGRADTQYF. In nucleotides, the CDR3 is TGTGCCAGCAGTCGTGGAAGGGCAGATACGCAGTATTTT. V usage is TRBV6-1 and J usage is TRBJ2-3; D ambiguous. CDR3 length: 13 amino acids. V shed 5 bases and J shed 4 bases, with 10 bases lying between them. The germline CDR1 and CDR2 sequences are MNHNS and SASEGT.

This clonotype has only a few counts. The rearrangement links TRBV4-1 to TRBJ1-5; D is uncertain. The CDR3 spans 16 residues. Looked up from germline, CDR1 is MGHRA and CDR2 is YSYEKL. V lost 1 base to trimming and J lost 1 base, with 11 bases between them. Here the CDR3 DNA reads TGCGCCAGCAGCCAAGTCTCTGGCCCCAGCAATCAGCCCCAGCATTTT. Its translation is CASSQVSGPSNQPQHF.

The chain has TRBV5-1 and TRBJ1-5; D unresolved. The CDR3 runs 14 residues. Germline V gives CDR1 SGHRS, CDR2 YFSETQ. V was trimmed by 0 bases and J by 7 bases, leaving 11 bases between them. CDR3 DNA sequence: TGCGCCAGCAGCTTGGTGTCAGGTGGGCAGCCCCAGCATTTT. It specifies CASSLVSGGQPQHF.

The chain joins TRBV10-3 to TRBJ2-2; no definite D call. Trimming left V 10 bases short and J 6 bases short, with 15 bases between. Germline assignment: CDR1 ENHRY and CDR2 SYGVKD. This CDR3 has 13 amino acids. The CDR3 loop reads CATKNLGSGELFF. The CDR3 DNA sequence: TGTGCCACAAAGAATCTGGGATCCGGGGAGCTGTTTTTT.

The chain has TRBV4-1 and TRBJ1-2; maybe TRBD1 (6 bases). The ends were cut back, 7 bases at V and 1 base at J, with 10 bases in the middle. Germline V lookup: CDR1 MGHRA, CDR2 YSYEKL. The CDR3 totals 13 residues. The CDR3 DNA reads as TGCGCCAGCACTCAACAGGGTAACTATGGCTACACCTTC. This encodes CASTQQGNYGYTF.

This clonotype was detected many times. The chain links TRBV12-3 or TRBV12-4 to TRBJ1-1, with D possibly being TRBD1 (5 bases). The CDR3 runs to 10 residues. Trimming left V 4 bases short and J 10 bases short, with 7 bases between. The CDR3 spells CASSSGTAFF. The CDR3 DNA sequence: TGTGCCAGCAGTTCTGGGACAGCTTTCTTT.

The chain uses TRBV7-9 and TRBJ1-4; the D gene is possibly TRBD1 (5 bases). This CDR3 region has 15 residues. Trimming removed 5 bases from V and 5 bases from J, with 15 bases in between. Germline V gives CDR1 SEHNR, CDR2 FQNEAQ (reference sequence). As DNA, the CDR3 is TGTGCCAGCAGCCCCCCCAGGGCTGGGAATGAAAAACTGTTTTTT. Translated: CASSPPRAGNEKLFF.

The chain combines TRBV5-1 with TRBJ2-1, with 10 bases aligning to TRBD1. J gave up 1 base and V 4 bases, and 8 bases lay outside the gene matches. In germline, CDR1 is SGHRS, CDR2 YFSETQ. This CDR3 comprises 17 residues. CDR3 residues: CASSPIWGQGSYNEQFF. CDR3 sequence (DNA): TGCGCCAGCAGCCCCATCTGGGGACAGGGGTCCTACAATGAGCAGTTCTTC.

This chain uses TRBV20-1 with TRBJ1-3; D uncertain. Germline assignment: CDR1 DFQATT and CDR2 SNEGSKA (reference sequence). The CDR3 loop spans 12 amino acids. With 3 bases removed from V and 2 bases from J, the gap between germline ends came to 5 bases. The CDR3 bases are TGCAGTGCTAGTGGACCTGGAAACACCATATATTTT. Protein product: CSASGPGNTIYF.